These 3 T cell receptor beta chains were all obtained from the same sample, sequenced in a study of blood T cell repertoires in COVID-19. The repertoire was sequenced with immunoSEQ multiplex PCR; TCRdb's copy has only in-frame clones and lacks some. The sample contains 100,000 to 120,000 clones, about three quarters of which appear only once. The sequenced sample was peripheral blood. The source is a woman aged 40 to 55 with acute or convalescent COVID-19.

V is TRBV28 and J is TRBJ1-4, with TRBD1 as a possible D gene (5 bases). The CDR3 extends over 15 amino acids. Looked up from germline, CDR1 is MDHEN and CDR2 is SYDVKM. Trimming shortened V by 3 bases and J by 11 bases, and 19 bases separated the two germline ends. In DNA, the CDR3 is TGTGCCAGCAGTTTCGATTCGGGAGGGGTCGGGAAACTGTTTTTT. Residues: CASSFDSGGVGKLFF.

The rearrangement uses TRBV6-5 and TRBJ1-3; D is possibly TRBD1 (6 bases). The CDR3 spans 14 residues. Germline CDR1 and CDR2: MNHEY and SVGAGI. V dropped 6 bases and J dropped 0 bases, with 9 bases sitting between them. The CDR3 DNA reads TGTGCCAGCAGGAGGGACAACTCTGGAAACACCATATATTTT. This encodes CASRRDNSGNTIYF.

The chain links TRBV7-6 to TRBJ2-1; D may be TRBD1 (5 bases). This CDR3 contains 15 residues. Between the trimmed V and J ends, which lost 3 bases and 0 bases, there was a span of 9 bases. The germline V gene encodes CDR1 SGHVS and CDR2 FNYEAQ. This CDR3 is CASSLGQASYNEQFF. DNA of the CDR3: TGTGCCAGCAGCTTGGGGCAGGCCTCCTACAATGAGCAGTTCTTC. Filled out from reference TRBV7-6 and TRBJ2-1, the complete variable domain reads GAGVSQSPRYKVTKRGQDVALRCDPISGHVSLYWYRQALGQGPEFLTYFNYEAQQDKSGLPNDRFSAERPEGSISTLTIQRTEQRDSAMYRCASSLGQASYNEQFFGPGTRLTVL.